One sample yielded the 32 T cell receptor beta chains listed below, sequenced in a study of blood T cell repertoires in COVID-19. Only in-frame clones appear in the TCRdb table, and some are missing; sequencing was by immunoSEQ multiplex PCR. The table has 90,000 to 130,000 clones, 76% seen once; the top ten hold about 3.8%. The material sequenced was peripheral blood. These receptors were collected from a woman older than 75 with acute or convalescent COVID-19.

This clone was observed a single time. This chain uses TRBV7-2 with TRBJ2-1; TRBD1 is a possible D gene (6 bases). The V and J ends lost 3 bases and 4 bases respectively, with 16 bases between them. From germline, CDR1 is SGHTA and CDR2 FQGNSA. CDR3 length equals 16 residues. CDR3 sequence (DNA): TGTGCCAGCAGCTTCTCTTCCGGGACAAAGTACAATGAGCAGTTCTTC. It is translated as CASSFSSGTKYNEQFF.

The V and J genes are TRBV4-3 and TRBJ2-1; 10 positions match TRBD2. V lost 6 bases to trimming and J lost 3 bases; unmatched junction nucleotides: 2. Germline CDR1 and CDR2: LGHNA and YSLEER. This CDR3 comprises 14 residues. CDR3 sequence (DNA): TGCGCCAGCAGTCTAGCGGGAGTCTACAATGAGCAGTTCTTC. It is translated as CASSLAGVYNEQFF.

This chain uses TRBV24-1 with TRBJ2-7; TRBD1 matches 7 bases. This CDR3 spans 13 amino acids. Germline V CDR1 and CDR2: KGHDR, SFDVKD. J was trimmed by 3 bases and V by 2 bases; bases with no gene match: 0. The CDR3 nucleotides are TGTGCCACCAGTGATTGGGACAGCTACGAGCAGTACTTC. The encoded protein is CATSDWDSYEQYF.

This clone was found a few times. The rearrangement uses TRBV9 and TRBJ1-5, with 7 bases matching TRBD1. Per the germline V gene, CDR1 is SGDLS and CDR2 is YYNGEE. The CDR3 sequence is 15 residues long. The trim removed 0 bases at V and 3 bases at J, leaving 3 bases unmatched. In DNA, the CDR3 is TGTGCCAGCAGCGTAGACGGACAGGTCAATCAGCCCCAGCATTTT. Translated: CASSVDGQVNQPQHF. The variable domain in full, completed from reference TRBV9 and TRBJ1-5, reads DSGVTQTPKHLITATGQRVTLRCSPRSGDLSVYWYQQSLDQGLQFLIQYYNGEERAKGNILERFSAQQFPDLHSELNLSSLELGDSALYFCASSVDGQVNQPQHFGDGTRLSIL.

The chain joins TRBV19 to TRBJ2-7; possible D gene TRBD2, 5 bases. The CDR3 totals 14 residues. V dropped 1 base and J dropped 2 bases, with 9 bases sitting between them. Looked up from germline, CDR1 is LNHDA and CDR2 is SQIVND (reference sequence). The CDR3 DNA sequence: TGTGCCAGTAGTATAGGAGGGTTTGCCTACGAGCAGTACTTC. As protein: CASSIGGFAYEQYF.

This clone has a single count. The genes are TRBV6-1 and TRBJ1-2; D unresolved. Looked up from germline, CDR1 is MNHNS and CDR2 is SASEGT. CDR3 length equals 17 residues. Trimming left V 4 bases short and J 3 bases short, with 21 bases between. DNA for the CDR3: TGTGCCAGCAGTGGGTCCCCGTGGAGGAGGGCTGACTATGGCTACACCTTC. Its protein product is CASSGSPWRRADYGYTF.

V is TRBV6-2 or TRBV6-3 and J is TRBJ2-4; D might be TRBD2 (6 bases). This CDR3 has 15 residues. Germline V lookup: CDR1 MNHEY, CDR2 SVGEGT. Trimming shortened V by 5 bases and J by 0 bases, and 11 bases separated the two germline ends. The CDR3 sequence: CASSVGGAAKNIQYF. CDR3 bases: TGTGCCAGCAGTGTAGGAGGGGCAGCCAAAAACATTCAGTACTTC.

In DNA form, the CDR3 reads TGTGCCAGCTCACTTGCTGGGGGACAGTCGTATTCTGGAAACACCATATATTTT. The encoded protein is CASSLAGGQSYSGNTIYF. The V call is TRBV18, the J call TRBJ1-3; TRBD1 agrees at 7 bases. V shed 4 bases and J 1 base; nucleotides not matched to a gene: 13. Germline V lookup: CDR1 KGHSH, CDR2 LQKENI. The CDR3 has 18 amino acids.

This clone was picked up one time. The V call is TRBV25-1, the J call TRBJ2-1; 15 bases line up with TRBD2. CDR3 length: 15 residues. V shed 3 bases and J 8 bases; nucleotides not matched to a gene: 2. From germline, CDR1 is MGHDK and CDR2 SYGVNS. In DNA, the CDR3 is TGTGCCAGCAGTGATCGGACTAGCGGGAGGGATGAGCAGTTCTTC. Its translation is CASSDRTSGRDEQFF.

This clone was picked up a small number of times. The chain recombines TRBV30 with TRBJ1-5; unclear D gene. From germline, CDR1 is GTSNPN and CDR2 SVGIG (reference sequence). The CDR3 consists of 15 residues. The V gene lost 0 bases and the J gene lost 0 bases, with 9 bases spanning the gap. CDR3 DNA: TGTGCCTGGAGTGTTAGCGGAGCTAGCAATCAGCCCCAGCATTTT. It codes for CAWSVSGASNQPQHF.

The genes are TRBV5-8 and TRBJ2-5, with D perhaps matching TRBD2 (6 bases). This CDR3 has 16 residues. Trimming left V 0 bases short and J 5 bases short, with 17 bases between. Germline V lookup: CDR1 SGHTS, CDR2 YDEGEE. CDR3 amino acids: CASSLAGRGLGETQYF. In nucleotides, the CDR3 is TGTGCCAGCAGCTTGGCCGGGCGGGGACTTGGGGAGACCCAGTACTTC.

Only one count was recorded for this clone. The chain is built from TRBV6-5 and TRBJ1-6; no firm D call. The V gene lost 0 bases and the J gene lost 10 bases, with 7 bases spanning the gap. CDR1 and CDR2 from the germline V gene are MNHEY and SVGAGI. CDR3 length: 13 residues. The CDR3 here is CASSYSAGSPLHF. The CDR3 DNA follows: TGTGCCAGCAGTTACTCGGCAGGCTCACCCCTCCACTTT.

The chain joins TRBV30 to TRBJ1-6; tentative D call: TRBD1 (5 bases). V was trimmed by 4 bases and J by 7 bases, leaving 14 bases between them. The CDR3 runs to 14 residues. Germline V lookup: CDR1 GTSNPN, CDR2 SVGIG (reference sequence). The CDR3 DNA reads TGTGCCTGGAATAGGGGCAGTCCAAATTCACCCCTCCACTTT. Protein: CAWNRGSPNSPLHF.

The chain carries TRBV6-6 and TRBJ1-5, with TRBD1 matching over 7 bases. V lost 6 bases, J lost 2 bases, and 1 base stayed unmatched. This CDR3 region has 13 residues. The V gene's germline CDR1 is MNHNY and CDR2 SVGAGI (reference sequence). CDR3 in amino acids: CASSGTGNQPQHF. DNA of the CDR3: TGTGCCAGCAGCGGGACAGGCAATCAGCCCCAGCATTTT.

The gene calls are TRBV11-2 and TRBJ2-7; 9 nucleotides agree with TRBD1. Germline trimming cut 1 base from V and 0 bases from J; bases unmatched to any gene: 7. Germline CDR1 and CDR2: SGHAT and FQNNGV. The CDR3 has 17 amino acids. CDR3 nucleotide sequence: TGTGCCAGCAGCTTAGGCCGACAGGGGGGAAGCTCCTACGAGCAGTACTTC. This codes for CASSLGRQGGSSYEQYF.

The chain combines TRBV5-1 with TRBJ2-1; TRBD2 matches 9 bases. From germline, CDR1 is SGHRS and CDR2 YFSETQ. Losses at the gene ends were 0 bases for V and 14 bases for J; bases not matched to a gene: 12. This CDR3 is built from 15 residues. DNA of the CDR3: TGCGCCAGCAGCTTGGGGACTCGCGGGGGGGCCAGGGAGTTCTTC. This codes for CASSLGTRGGAREFF.

V gene TRBV5-1 combines with J gene TRBJ1-4, with D perhaps matching TRBD1 (6 bases). V lost 3 bases and J lost 0, with 18 bases in between. This CDR3 comprises 18 residues. Germline values: CDR1 SGHRS, CDR2 YFSETQ. The CDR3 protein is CASSSRSAGDPTNEKLFF. In DNA form, the CDR3 reads TGCGCCAGCAGCTCGCGAAGCGCAGGGGACCCAACTAATGAAAAACTGTTTTTT.

This clone was counted a few times. The CDR3 is CASSERRGTTYEQYF. DNA of the CDR3: TGTGCCAGCAGTGAACGCAGGGGTACTACCTACGAGCAGTACTTC. The gene calls are TRBV2 and TRBJ2-7; D is possibly TRBD1 (6 bases). The V end was cut by 2 bases, the J end by 2 bases, with 13 bases between. Germline V gene data show CDR1 as SNHLY and CDR2 as FYNNEI. This CDR3 comprises 15 residues.

The DNA for the CDR3 is TGTGCCAGCAGCATGGGACAGGGGGCTTCTGGGGCCAACGTCCTGACTTTC. Protein product: CASSMGQGASGANVLTF. The chain joins TRBV5-4 to TRBJ2-6; TRBD1 agrees at 12 bases. The CDR3 extends over 17 amino acids. Germline V CDR1 and CDR2: SGHNT, YYREEE (reference sequence). The V segment lost 4 bases and the J segment 1 base; nucleotides outside the gene matches: 3.

This chain joins TRBV12-3 or TRBV12-4 and TRBJ1-2; TRBD1 matches 9 bases. The CDR3 is 13 residues long. Germline trimming cut 6 bases from V and 11 bases from J; bases unmatched to any gene: 10. CDR3 loop: CASSPGTGLRYTF. CDR3 nucleotide sequence: TGTGCCAGCAGCCCCGGGACAGGGTTAAGGTACACCTTC.

CDR3 bases: TGTGCCAGCAGTCGGAACAGTCCCAGCGGGGAGCTGTTTTTT. This sequence encodes CASSRNSPSGELFF. The gene calls are TRBV27 and TRBJ2-2, with D unclear. Germline lookup yields CDR1 MNHEY and CDR2 SMNVEV (reference sequence). Trimming removed 5 bases at V and 7 bases at J, with 14 bases between. The CDR3 spans 14 residues.

The chain couples TRBV11-2 to TRBJ2-4; D is ambiguous. V was cut by 5 bases and J by 1 base, with 9 bases left in between. Germline CDR1 SGHAT, CDR2 FQNNGV. The CDR3 has 14 residues. Here the CDR3 reads CASSPPVAKNIQYF. The CDR3 region has the DNA TGTGCCAGCAGCCCTCCCGTGGCCAAAAACATTCAGTACTTC.

This sequence joins TRBV21-1 and TRBJ2-3; the D call TRBD2 from the table was never checked on the DNA. TRBV21-1 is marked as a pseudogene. CDR3 length equals 14 residues. DNA for the CDR3: TGTGCCAGCAGCAAAAGCCTAGATCGGGATACGCAGTATTTT. It specifies CASSKSLDRDTQYF.

The table lists this clone with a count of one. This rearrangement joins TRBV30 to TRBJ1-2; D not resolved. This CDR3 has 15 residues. Germline values: CDR1 GTSNPN, CDR2 SVGIG (reference sequence). V was shortened by 4 bases and J by 3 bases, with 18 bases between the two germline ends. For the CDR3, the DNA is TGTGCCTGGACCTACCCGCCCCGGGGTCACTATGGCTACACCTTC. It specifies CAWTYPPRGHYGYTF.

Note on this clone: At one end, the junction sequence differs from germline, possibly due to a read error. Here the CDR3 reads CASAPGQGAGETQYF. In DNA, the CDR3 is TGTGCCAGCGCACCGGGACAGGGGGCAGGAGAGACCCAGTACTTC. V and J are TRBV18 and TRBJ2-5; TRBD1 agrees at 12 bases. CDR3 length equals 15 residues. Germline assignment: CDR1 KGHSH and CDR2 LQKENI. Based on the CDR3 plus reference TRBV18 and TRBJ2-5, the full variable domain is NAGVMQNPRHLVRRRGQEARLRCSPMKGHSHVYWYRQLPEEGLKFMVYLQKENIIDESGMPKERFSAEFPKEGPSILRIQQVVRGDSAAYFCASAPGQGAGETQYFGPGTRLLVL.

The chain carries TRBV7-2 and TRBJ1-3, with a possible D match to TRBD1 (6 bases). The V gene lost 1 base and the J gene lost 5 bases, with 12 bases spanning the gap. The CDR3 contains 15 residues. From germline, CDR1 is SGHTA and CDR2 FQGNSA. CDR3 region: CASSLGAGVRNTIYF. The CDR3 DNA is TGTGCCAGCAGCTTAGGGGCAGGGGTTCGAAACACCATATATTTT.

This clone was seen a handful of times. The CDR3 protein is CATSDHPGVGGFNEQFF. For the CDR3, the DNA is TGTGCCACCAGTGATCACCCCGGGGTTGGAGGGTTCAATGAGCAGTTCTTC. J is TRBJ2-1 and V is TRBV24-1; D perhaps matches TRBD2 (6 bases). The V end was cut by 3 bases, the J end by 6 bases, with 20 bases between. Germline V gives CDR1 KGHDR, CDR2 SFDVKD. The CDR3 runs 17 residues.

J is TRBJ2-5 and V is TRBV3-1 (or the pseudogene TRBV3-2), with 8 positions matching TRBD2. The CDR3 spans 13 residues. Germline loops: CDR1 LGHDT, CDR2 YNNKEL (reference sequence). V lost 9 bases, J lost 1 base, and 4 bases stayed unmatched. In nucleotides, the CDR3 is TGTGCCAGTTTAGCGGGGCCCCAAGAGACCCAGTACTTC. Translating it yields CASLAGPQETQYF.

The rearrangement links TRBV27 to TRBJ2-6, with 8 bases lining up with TRBD1. Germline V CDR1 and CDR2: MNHEY, SMNVEV (reference sequence). J gave up 3 bases and V 2 bases, and 12 bases lay outside the gene matches. CDR3 length: 19 residues. CDR3 sequence reads: CASSLPPDRVGFGANVLTF. CDR3 coding DNA: TGTGCCAGCAGTTTACCCCCGGACAGGGTCGGGTTTGGGGCCAACGTCCTGACTTTC.

Comment on this clone: Other DNA sequences in this specimen translate into the identical CDR3. The chain combines TRBV28 with TRBJ2-7; perhaps TRBD2 as D (6 bases). Trimming removed 3 bases from V and 3 bases from J, with 12 bases in between. This CDR3 contains 14 residues. Germline V gene data show CDR1 as MDHEN and CDR2 as SYDVKM. This chain's CDR3 is CASSFTGGSYEQYF. The CDR3 DNA follows: TGTGCCAGCAGTTTCACCGGGGGAAGCTACGAGCAGTACTTC.

The chain has TRBV29-1 and TRBJ1-4, with 7 bases lining up with TRBD1. Unmatched junction bases numbered 2, after V lost 2 bases and J lost 2 bases. The CDR3 consists of 14 residues. Germline CDR1 is SQVTM and CDR2 is ANQGSEA. The CDR3 sequence is CSVEIQGTNEKLFF. CDR3 DNA sequence: TGCAGCGTTGAAATACAGGGGACTAATGAAAAACTGTTTTTT. Supplemented by reference TRBV29-1 and TRBJ1-4, the full variable domain reads SAVISQKPSRDICQRGTSLTIQCQVDSQVTMMFWYRQQPGQSLTLIATANQGSEATYESGFVIDKFPISRPNLTFSTLTVSNMSPEDSSIYLCSVEIQGTNEKLFFGSGTQLSVL.

The chain links TRBV2 to TRBJ1-1; the match to TRBD1 covers 7 bases. The trim removed 7 bases at V and 6 bases at J, leaving 11 bases unmatched. The germline CDR1 and CDR2 sequences are SNHLY and FYNNEI. This CDR3 region has 14 residues. CDR3 loop: CASNLRTGAAEAFF. CDR3 nucleotide sequence: TGTGCCAGCAACCTGCGAACAGGGGCGGCTGAAGCTTTCTTT.